This T cell receptor beta chain was recovered during a study of Ad26.COV2.S vaccination and SARS-CoV-2 variants. The V gene end was trimmed by 0 bases and the J gene end by 2 bases; junction bases not matched to a gene: 6. CDR1 is LGHDT and CDR2 is YNNKEL in the germline V gene (reference sequence). The CDR3 has 17 amino acids. The protocol was immunoSEQ multiplex PCR, while the TCRdb copy is restricted to in-frame clones and leaves out a portion. The repertoire holds around 370,000 clones, with about 90% as singletons. The chain recombines TRBV3-1 (or the pseudogene TRBV3-2) with TRBJ2-5; 10 bases fit TRBD2. The clonotype comes from a human donor who had recovered from COVID-19. The material sequenced was peripheral blood, taken after recovery from COVID-19. The CDR3 DNA reads TGTGCCAGCAGCCAAGATACTCCACTAGCGGGACAAGAGACCCAGTACTTC. Its protein is CASSQDTPLAGQETQYF.